Listed below are T cell receptor beta chains from one sample, sequenced in a study of blood T cell repertoires in COVID-19. Using immunoSEQ multiplex PCR, the repertoire was profiled, and TCRdb retains in-frame clones only, with some absent. Of 300,000 or so clones listed, 75% to 90% are singletons. The sequencing input was peripheral blood. The receptors derive from a woman in her thirties or forties with acute or convalescent COVID-19. Each CDR3 is given with its conserved first and last residue. D genes are given only for firm matches. The size field is filled for only some rows; it gives once, few, many or a size class.

.	.	TRBJ1-2	TRBV11-2	TGTGCCAGCAGCCCAGGGGCGGGGGTTGCCTATGGCTACACCTTC	CASSPGAGVAYGYTF
.	.	TRBJ2-5	TRBV5-1	TGCGCCAGTGAAGGGGGTCCTCAAGAGACCCAGTACTTC	CASEGGPQETQYF
TRBD1	.	TRBJ1-1	TRBV5-1	TGCGCCAGCAGCTTGGCCCCGGGGGCCCAGGGGGTGAACACTGAAGCTTTCTTT	CASSLAPGAQGVNTEAFF
TRBD2	once	TRBJ2-3	TRBV10-3	TGTGCCATCAGTAAGGGGGGGACTAGCGAATTGTCTACGCAGTATTTT	CAISKGGTSELSTQYF
.	.	TRBJ1-2	TRBV19	TGTGCCAGTAGCAAAGAGCGGGCCAACTATGGCTACACCTTC	CASSKERANYGYTF
TRBD1	once	TRBJ1-1	TRBV19	TGTGCCAGTACCCGAAATAGGGGGCAAGCTGAAGCTTTCTTT	CASTRNRGQAEAFF
.	once	TRBJ1-1	TRBV6-5	TGTGCCAGCAGTTACAGGGGAAGTGAAGCTTTCTTT	CASSYRGSEAFF
.	.	TRBJ2-1	TRBV24-1	TGTGCCACCAGTGATTCCCCTGGGGCCAGCTCCTACAATGAGCAGTTCTTC	CATSDSPGASSYNEQFF
TRBD2	.	TRBJ2-1	TRBV27	TGTGCCAGCAGTTTATCTTACGGGGGGGCCGGGTATGAGCAGTTCTTC	CASSLSYGGAGYEQFF
.	once	TRBJ2-1	TRBV29-1	TGCAGCGGGCAAACAGGGAGCTCCTACAATGAGCAGTTCTTC	CSGQTGSSYNEQFF
.	.	TRBJ1-2	TRBV7-9	TGTGCCAGCAGCTTAGGGGCGGGGTCATCAGTGGGCTACACCTTC	CASSLGAGSSVGYTF
.	.	TRBJ1-6	TRBV19	TGTGCCAGTAGTACACAGGGTAGGTCTTCACCCCTCCACTTT	CASSTQGRSSPLHF
.	.	TRBJ1-3	TRBV7-9	TGTGCCAGCAGCCCCTGGGGGGACTCTGGAAACACCATATATTTT	CASSPWGDSGNTIYF
.	.	TRBJ1-3	TRBV7-2	TGTGCCAGCAGCCGGCAGGCCTCTGGAAACACCATATATTTT	CASSRQASGNTIYF
.	.	TRBJ1-5	TRBV19	TGTGCCAGTAGCCCGACGGGGGGGGTGTTTCAGCCCCAGCATTTT	CASSPTGGVFQPQHF
.	.	TRBJ1-2	TRBV24-1	TGTGCCACCAGTGATCAGGTTTATGGCTACACCTTC	CATSDQVYGYTF
TRBD1	.	TRBJ1-2	TRBV10-2	TGCGCCAGCAGTGATAGACAGGGGGCTTACTATGGCTACACCTTC	CASSDRQGAYYGYTF
.	.	TRBJ1-1	TRBV11-2	TGTGCCAGCAGCACCGGACAGTGGACGGTCGCTGAAGCTTTCTTT	CASSTGQWTVAEAFF
.	.	TRBJ1-1	TRBV2	TGTGCCAGCGACACCTTGAACACTGAAGCTTTCTTT	CASDTLNTEAFF
TRBD2	.	TRBJ2-3	TRBV24-1	TGTGCCACCAGTGTCCGGGGGGTAGCGGGGGAGGATACGCAGTATTTT	CATSVRGVAGEDTQYF
.	.	TRBJ2-2	TRBV9	TGTGCCAGCAGCGTAGAGCTGAGAAACACCGGGGAGCTGTTTTTT	CASSVELRNTGELFF
.	.	TRBJ1-2	TRBV10-2	TGCGCCAGCAGTGCGCAGGGGCGAGATGGCTACACCTTC	CASSAQGRDGYTF
TRBD1	.	TRBJ1-6	TRBV7-2	TGTGCCAGCAGCCCATACAGGGGACCCCTCCACTTT	CASSPYRGPLHF
.	.	TRBJ1-5	TRBV28	TGTGCCAGCGCCTCCGGGTCCCGACAGGCCAATCAGCCCCAGCATTTT	CASASGSRQANQPQHF
TRBD1	.	TRBJ1-1	TRBV9	TGTGCCAGCAGCGTAGTGTCAGGGGGCAGGGGCACTGAAGCTTTCTTT	CASSVVSGGRGTEAFF
TRBD1	.	TRBJ1-2	TRBV27	TGTGCCAGCAGTCCCCAGACAGGGGACTATGGCTACACCTTC	CASSPQTGDYGYTF
.	.	TRBJ1-3	TRBV5-1	TGCGCCAGCAGCTTGTTTGCAGAAATTCCTGGAAACACCATATATTTT	CASSLFAEIPGNTIYF
.	.	TRBJ1-3	TRBV6-1	TGTGCCAGCAGTGAAGGGGCAGCTGGAAACACCATATATTTT	CASSEGAAGNTIYF
.	.	TRBJ1-5	TRBV19	TGTGCCAGTAGTACCGGGACAAATAGCAATCAGCCCCAGCATTTT	CASSTGTNSNQPQHF
.	.	TRBJ1-2	TRBV6-1	TGTGCCAGCAGTGATGCAGGGCTATTAGCTAACTATGGCTACACCTTC	CASSDAGLLANYGYTF
TRBD1	.	TRBJ2-2	TRBV2	TGTGCCAGCAGTTCATCAGGGGGCACCGGGGAGCTGTTTTTT	CASSSSGGTGELFF
TRBD1	.	TRBJ1-4	TRBV2	TGTGCCAGCAGTGTCGTGGAGGGGGCAGACAATGAAAAACTGTTTTTT	CASSVVEGADNEKLFF
.	.	TRBJ1-4	TRBV5-6	TGTGCCAGCAGCCAAACGGGCAGGGTGGAAGAAAAACTGTTTTTT	CASSQTGRVEEKLFF
.	.	TRBJ1-4	TRBV4-1	TGCGCCAGCAGCCGAGGGGGAGGGGTCACTAATGAAAAACTGTTTTTT	CASSRGGGVTNEKLFF
TRBD1	.	TRBJ1-6	TRBV2	TGTGCCAGCAGACCATCCGGGACAGGGCATTCACCCCTCCACTTT	CASRPSGTGHSPLHF
.	.	TRBJ1-1	TRBV11-3	TGTGCCAGCAGCTTGGAGGGGCCGAACACTGAAGCTTTCTTT	CASSLEGPNTEAFF
.	.	TRBJ1-1	TRBV12-3/TRBV12-4	TGTGCCAGCAAAGGCCCGAGGGCTGAAGCTTTCTTT	CASKGPRAEAFF
.	.	TRBJ1-1	TRBV2	TGTGCCACCATGATCAACATGAACACTGAAGCTTTCTTT	CATMINMNTEAFF
TRBD1	.	TRBJ1-2	TRBV5-8	TGTGCCAGCAGCTATGGGCACAGGGGATCCTATGGCTACACCTTC	CASSYGHRGSYGYTF
.	.	TRBJ1-1	TRBV14	TGTGCCAGCAGCCAACTGTCCGGGGAGGCTTTCTTT	CASSQLSGEAFF
TRBD2	.	TRBJ2-1	TRBV10-2	TGCGCCAGCAGTGAACCCAGCGGGGGGCAAAATGAGCAGTTCTTC	CASSEPSGGQNEQFF
TRBD1	.	TRBJ1-6	TRBV27	TGTGCCAGCAGCTATACAGGGGATACTTCACCCCTCCACTTT	CASSYTGDTSPLHF
.	.	TRBJ1-6	TRBV15	TGTGCCACCAGCAGAGAGACACCTTCACCCCTCCACTTT	CATSRETPSPLHF
.	.	TRBJ1-5	TRBV4-2	TGTGCCAGCAGCCAAGAAGGGGCAGGCAATCAGCCCCAGCATTTT	CASSQEGAGNQPQHF
TRBD1	.	TRBJ1-5	TRBV19	TGTGCCAGTGGGGGACAGTTTAGCAATCAGCCCCAGCATTTT	CASGGQFSNQPQHF
TRBD1	.	TRBJ1-2	TRBV7-2	TGTGCCAGCAGCTTACCGGGACAGTGGGACTATGGCTACACCTTC	CASSLPGQWDYGYTF
TRBD1	.	TRBJ1-6	TRBV30	TGTGCCTGGAGTGGAGGACAGGGTGGGTATAATTCACCCCTCCACTTT	CAWSGGQGGYNSPLHF
TRBD1	.	TRBJ2-1	TRBV9	TGTGCCAGCAGCTCCGGACAGGGGGCTTGGAATGAGCAGTTCTTC	CASSSGQGAWNEQFF
.	.	TRBJ2-3	TRBV12-2	TGTGCAAGTCGCCCAGACAGGTGCAAGGAAGATACGCAGTATTTT	CASRPDRCKEDTQYF
TRBD2	.	TRBJ2-5	TRBV5-4	TGTGCCAGCAGCTCAGACTGGGGGGGATGGGAGACCCAGTACTTC	CASSSDWGGWETQYF
TRBD2	.	TRBJ2-3	TRBV28	TGTGCCAGCACCTGGGGGGGGACAGATACGCAGTATTTT	CASTWGGTDTQYF
TRBD1	.	TRBJ1-2	TRBV10-3	TGTGCCATCAGTGAGTCGATCATTGTCGCGCGGCAGGGGGCTCGGAACTATGGCTACACCTTC	CAISESIIVARQGARNYGYTF
.	few	TRBJ1-2	TRBV5-1	TGCGCCAGCAGCTTCCAGGGTCCCCTCTATGGCTACACCTTC	CASSFQGPLYGYTF
.	.	TRBJ2-1	TRBV9	TGTGCCAGCAGCGCCGGGGATGAGCAGTTCTTC	CASSAGDEQFF